The rows below give T cell receptor beta chains drawn from one sample of a study of blood T cell repertoires in COVID-19. Produced via immunoSEQ multiplex PCR; TCRdb's table is partial and in-frame only. The table includes about 240,000 clones, 75% to 90% detected once. Sequenced: peripheral blood. These receptors originate from a woman aged 55-75 years with active or convalescent COVID-19. CDR3s leave out the opening cysteine and the closing phenylalanine or tryptophan. D genes are given only for firm matches.

d_call j_call v_call cdr3_aa
TRBD1 TRBJ1-1 TRBV6-5 ATLGTGDPNTEAF
TRBD2 TRBJ2-1 TRBV14 ASSPRLAGGPEQF
. TRBJ1-2 TRBV11-2 ASSSTGMSYGYT
. TRBJ1-2 TRBV6-4 ASSQDRGVNYGYT
TRBD2 TRBJ2-2 TRBV7-8 ASSPRGGRNTGELF
. TRBJ1-5 TRBV6-1 ASSESGYSNQPQH
. TRBJ1-2 TRBV5-1 ASRLIENRDDYGYT
. TRBJ1-5 TRBV7-8 ASSLASGTGRVNQPQH
. TRBJ1-1 TRBV6-1 ASSEGSTGSPF
TRBD2 TRBJ2-4 TRBV3-1/TRBV3-2 ASSRGLADNNIQY
. TRBJ1-2 TRBV2 ASSAGVGGYT
. TRBJ2-3 TRBV5-4 ASTPLGDLAQY
TRBD1 TRBJ2-3 TRBV7-2 ASSLGGQGVDTQY
. TRBJ1-3 TRBV7-2 ASSRVRSGNTIY
TRBD1 TRBJ1-1 TRBV18 ASSPGQGARTEAF
TRBD1 TRBJ2-7 TRBV18 ASSPDRGPSYEQY
TRBD1 TRBJ1-6 TRBV7-3 ASSLGDRGNSPLH
. TRBJ2-3 TRBV5-1 ASSLEAHTDTQY
. TRBJ1-6 TRBV5-4 ASSLDSFFPLH
. TRBJ1-1 TRBV2 ASSDGFWTVGTEAF
. TRBJ1-2 TRBV3-1/TRBV3-2 ASSQDQPGNYGYT
TRBD1 TRBJ1-5 TRBV12-5 ASAKTGGAGQPQH
TRBD1 TRBJ1-6 TRBV28 ASSFRPTGGSYNSPLH
TRBD1 TRBJ2-3 TRBV29-1 SGAEQGAKDTQY
TRBD2 TRBJ2-3 TRBV7-3 ASSSGGTTDTQY
. TRBJ1-1 TRBV6-5 ASSYGGLRSEAF
TRBD2 TRBJ2-3 TRBV11-2 ASSFAIAGGGTDTQY
TRBD1 TRBJ1-2 TRBV6-1 ASSDLKQAGGNGRYT
. TRBJ2-2 TRBV11-2 ASSLEGGSNTGELF
. TRBJ1-3 TRBV10-3 AISGHRGRPDSGNTIY
. TRBJ1-6 TRBV5-1 ASSRGSLGGNSPLH
. TRBJ2-1 TRBV23-1 ASSQSRTPSPYNEQF
. TRBJ1-6 TRBV2 ASSEVGQENSPLH
. TRBJ2-1 TRBV10-3 AISGDFNEQF
. TRBJ1-5 TRBV7-9 ASSFVTGDQPQH
TRBD1 TRBJ2-1 TRBV6-5 ASRRGTGTYNEQF
. TRBJ2-3 TRBV6-2/TRBV6-3 ASSQRLDSTDTQY
. TRBJ2-1 TRBV6-5 ASRDPSSYNEQF
. TRBJ2-5 TRBV5-1 ASSREGGATPRETQY
TRBD1 TRBJ1-6 TRBV27 ASSSRQGSYSPLH
. TRBJ2-1 TRBV27 ASSPGGSRSREQF
TRBD1 TRBJ1-6 TRBV18 ASSLGTGTSNSPLH
TRBD2 TRBJ2-1 TRBV29-1 SVEGGLRNEQF
. TRBJ1-1 TRBV29-1 SVSLGVMNTEAF
. TRBJ2-5 TRBV7-3 ASSLAAGETQY
TRBD2 TRBJ2-5 TRBV4-1 ASSQGTSGGARETQY
. TRBJ1-1 TRBV18 ASSPAGRGTEAF
TRBD2 TRBJ2-7 TRBV30 AWRPTSGGRPYEQY
. TRBJ1-2 TRBV27 ASSLYGDNYGYT
. TRBJ1-6 TRBV7-9 ASSPGGTPNSPLH
. TRBJ1-4 TRBV12-3/TRBV12-4 ASRRGGNEKLF
. TRBJ2-5 TRBV6-5 ASTRADGRRAQY
. TRBJ2-4 TRBV30 AWSVAGNGIQY
. TRBJ2-5 TRBV7-7 ASSLTVSGTQY
TRBD1 TRBJ1-5 TRBV7-9 ASSLTRQGNQPQH
. TRBJ1-2 TRBV5-8 ASSLADGLTGYT
. TRBJ1-4 TRBV25-1 ASSESRTGEKLF
TRBD1 TRBJ1-6 TRBV12-3/TRBV12-4 ASTGQINSPLH
. TRBJ2-5 TRBV19 ASTAGTLQETQY